What follows are 3 T cell receptor beta chains derived from one specimen sequenced in a study of Tregs in tolerant kidney transplant recipients. Sequencing was performed with immunoSEQ multiplex PCR; in TCRdb, only in-frame clones are kept and a portion is missing. The sample yields 40,000 to 50,000 clones, around 90% seen once. Specimen: Tregs from blood. These receptor sequences come from a human donor in good health.

This clone came up a few times. The rearrangement links TRBV10-3 to TRBJ1-3; D unclear. V was cut by 5 bases and J by 0 bases, with 5 bases left in between. The germline CDR1 and CDR2 sequences are ENHRY and SYGVKD. This CDR3 contains 13 residues. The CDR3 region is CAISPASGNTIYF. The DNA of the CDR3 is TGTGCCATCAGTCCAGCCTCTGGAAACACCATATATTTT.

This clone came up once. The chain uses TRBV5-6 and TRBJ2-1, with a possible D match to TRBD2 (6 bases). Trimming cost V 4 bases and J 14 bases, with 16 bases left between them. This CDR3 contains 12 residues. Per the germline V gene, CDR1 is SGHDT and CDR2 is YYEEEE. CDR3 region: CASSVNPGLKFF. The DNA of the CDR3 is TGTGCCAGCAGCGTCAACCCGGGACTGAAGTTCTTC.

The chain links TRBV5-1 to TRBJ2-6; TRBD1 agrees at 11 bases. The CDR3 has 19 amino acids. The ends lost 4 bases at V and 3 bases at J; junction bases unmatched: 12. Germline V gene data show CDR1 as SGHRS and CDR2 as YFSETQ. As DNA, the CDR3 is TGCGCCAGCAGCATAGGACAGGGGGCTAGATTAGGTGGGGCCAACGTCCTGACTTTC. Amino acids: CASSIGQGARLGGANVLTF.